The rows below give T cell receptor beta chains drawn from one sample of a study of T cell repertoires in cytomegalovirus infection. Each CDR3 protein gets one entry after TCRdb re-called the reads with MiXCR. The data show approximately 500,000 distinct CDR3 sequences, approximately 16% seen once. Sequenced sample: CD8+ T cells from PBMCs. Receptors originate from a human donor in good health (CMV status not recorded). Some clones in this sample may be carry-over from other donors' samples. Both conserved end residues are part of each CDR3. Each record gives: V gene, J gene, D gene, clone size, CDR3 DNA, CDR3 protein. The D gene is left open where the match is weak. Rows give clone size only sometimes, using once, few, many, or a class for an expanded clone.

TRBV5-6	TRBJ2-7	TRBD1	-	TGTGCCAGCAGCTCGACAGGGGTACTCTCCTACGAGCAGTACTTC	CASSSTGVLSYEQYF
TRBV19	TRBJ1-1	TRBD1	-	TGTGCCAGTACAGGGGGCTGGAACACTGAAGCTTTCTTT	CASTGGWNTEAFF
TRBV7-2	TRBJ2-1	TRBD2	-	TGTGCCAGCAGCTTAGTCCCCGGGACTAGCGGGAGGAGAAGGAATGAGCAGTTCTTC	CASSLVPGTSGRRRNEQFF
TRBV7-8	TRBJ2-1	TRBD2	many	TGTGCCAGCAGTCCTCAGGGCAGCGGGAGTTTCCACAATGAGCAGTTCTTC	CASSPQGSGSFHNEQFF
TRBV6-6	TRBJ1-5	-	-	TGTGCCAGCAGACCTGGGACGGAAAATCAGCCCCAGCATTTT	CASRPGTENQPQHF
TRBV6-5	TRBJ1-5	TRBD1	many	TGTGCCAGCAGCCCCCGACAGGGAGGCAATCAGCCCCAGCATTTT	CASSPRQGGNQPQHF
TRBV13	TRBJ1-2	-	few	TGTGCCAGCAGCCCCGGGGCAGGACCTTACTATGGCTACACCTTC	CASSPGAGPYYGYTF
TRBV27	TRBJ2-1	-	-	TGTGCCAGCAGACTAGGTAGAAGCTCCTACAATGAGCAGTTCTTC	CASRLGRSSYNEQFF
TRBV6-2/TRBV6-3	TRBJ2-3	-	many	TGTGCCAGCAGTTACTCGTTGCTAAGCGGGAGCACAGATACGCAGTATTTT	CASSYSLLSGSTDTQYF
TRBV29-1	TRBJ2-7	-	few	TGCAGCGTCACGACAGGCAGCTCCTACGAGCAGTACTTC	CSVTTGSSYEQYF
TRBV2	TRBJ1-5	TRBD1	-	TGTGCCAGCAGTCTGGACAGGGGCCCATTCAATCAGCCCCAGCATTTT	CASSLDRGPFNQPQHF
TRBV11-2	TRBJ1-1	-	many	TGTGCCAGCAGCCCTAGAGGTGTCAGGCCAACTGAAGCTTTCTTT	CASSPRGVRPTEAFF